Given below is one T cell receptor beta chain in context. Its antigen has not been determined. The input lacks base qualities; no much larger clone sits a single base away. Looking up the germline V gene (reference sequence) yields CDR1 SEHNR and CDR2 FQNEAQ. Including the terminal cysteine and phenylalanine, the CDR3 comprises 16 residues. Only the CDR3 portion is preserved as DNA: 48 bases, with reading frame beginning at the first base. V trim: 1 base; J trim: 4 bases; unmatched bases: 6. The collaborating institutions used their own protocols to collect whole blood in K2EDTA tubes. Collaborator samples were shipped for TCRbeta analysis as frozen whole blood, isolated PBMCs, or DNA extracted from either sample type. The immunoSEQ Assay, a bias-controlled multiplex PCR, was used to amplify TCRbeta CDR3 regions from genomic DNA. Turning to the authors' computational methods: Within the assay, amplification of reference gene primers was used to estimate how many nucleated cells each sample contained. To quantify the absolute abundance of each unique TCRbeta CDR3 rearrangement, sequence reads were collapsed and filtered. Productive Simpson clonality was computed per sample as the square root of Simpson's diversity index over productive rearrangements. TCRdb obtained this table from immuneACCESS and retained in-frame rearrangements with V and J assigned. These tables miss some clones; where compared with another copy, unresolved V genes account for less than half of the shortfall, and the remainder is unexplained. V, J and clone size were drawn from that table, and D and trimming were deduced from the DNA. A total of 150,000 to 200,000 clones appear in this sample, roughly four fifths of them only once. Clones ranked in the top ten supply approximately 10% of the sample.

This entry comes from a study of blood T cell repertoires in COVID-19 (dated by TCRdb to 2019 to 2021). About the full investigation: Samples covering the acute and convalescent phases of COVID-19 were provided by collaborators in the United States, Italy and Spain. The prospective study material was composed of cDNA or gDNA derived from T cells, B-cell-depleted T cells, or PBMCs. The dataset comprised deeply sampled blood TCRbeta repertoires from subjects exposed to, actively infected with, or recovered from COVID-19. The repertoires were released in a freely available public database meant as a resource for research on the immune response to SARS-CoV-2. Samples came from the ongoing ImmuneRACE study (first 160 participants) plus 1,254 subjects from 6 global collaborators. The sample metadata nearly always contained a de-identified subject ID, COVID-19 status, age in years and sex. Where HLA class I and class II types were available, the types were taken from metadata supplied by the sample provider, not from assay-based typing. Summary of the overall study and its limitations: Clinical and demographic metadata were provided uncurated, with the amount varying by source and participant.

The sequence came from a man aged 60 to 75 with active or convalescent COVID-19. Sequencing was carried out using peripheral blood. The V gene is TRBV7-9 and the J gene is TRBJ2-2; 7 nucleotides in the junction match TRBD2. DNA sequence: TGTGCCAGCAGCTTAGTCCCAGCGGGGAGCACCGGGGAGCTGTTTTTT. The translation is CASSLVPAGSTGELFF. The full variable domain, completed from the reference TRBV7-9 and TRBJ2-2 proteins outside the CDR3, reads DTGVSQNPRHKITKRGQNVTFRCDPISEHNRLYWYRQTLGQGPEFLTYFQNEAQLEKSRLLSDRFSAERPKGSFSTLEIQRTEQGDSAMYLCASSLVPAGSTGELFFGEGSRLTVL.